This TCR beta chain emerged from a study of cytomegalovirus exposure and HLA in healthy donors. With 60 Vbeta and 13 Jbeta primers, the PCR was carried out. Here immunoSEQ multiplex PCR was the method, and the copy in TCRdb shows in-frame clones only, minus some. The sample yields 160,000 or so clones, 82% seen once. V was clipped by 1 base and J by 3 bases; unmatched bases: 9. The CDR3 is 16 residues long. Per the germline V gene, CDR1 is SGHRS and CDR2 is YFSETQ. The source material was PBMCs. V gene TRBV5-1 combines with J gene TRBJ2-5; 7 bases are a match to TRBD1. This TCR derives from a man aged 45 to 65 in good health and CMV-seropositive. The CDR3 reads CASSLIGRGYEETQYF. The CDR3 coding sequence is TGCGCCAGCAGCTTGATCGGCAGGGGGTACGAAGAGACCCAGTACTTC.